This T cell receptor (beta chain) was identified during a study of T cell responses to AZD1222 COVID-19 vaccine listed by TCRdb under 2021. Turning to the overall study: A total of under 250 trial participants underwent TCR sequencing, of whom nearly 210 had received two doses of AZD1222 and some 25 had received two doses of the MenACWY control vaccine. Trial participants were enrolled by age into 18-55, 56-69 and 70-plus year subgroups, with 148, 28 and 57 TCR-sequenced participants respectively. Summary of the overall study and its limitations: Conclusions about previously exposed vaccinees are limited, since just five or six AZD1222 recipients were seropositive for SARS-CoV-2 at baseline. Participants were mostly white British, with more females than males. The authors suggested clonal diversity may have been underestimated. Epitopes outside the regions mutated in the B.1.351 and B.1.1.7 variants were reportedly recognized by nearly half of the unique spike-specific TCRs. Vaccine-associated CD4 TCRs spanned the whole spike protein, with dominant responses in regions 160-218 and 743-854. In the small 56-69-year group, the increase in depth fell short of significance, most likely because of low power. Because no samples from the day 14 peak response were available, repertoires could be characterized only after the peak T cell response. Spike-specific TCR breadth and depth rose significantly after two AZD1222 doses compared with day 0 and with MenACWY recipients.

The time point label on this specimen signifies: baseline before first vaccination. The treatment or condition label corresponds to: meningococcal conjugate vaccine given as trial control. The vaccinee samples were drawn from two UK trials, COV001 and COV002, one of which was a single-blind randomized controlled phase 2/3 trial testing AZD1222 (ChAdOx1 nCoV-19) in healthy adults. For TCRbeta chain sequencing, PBMC samples were collected from trial participants at day 0 and at day 28 after the second dose. A remark on this clone: This receptor's antigen is unknown. Base qualities are missing; no much larger clone stands one base away.

The CDR3 regions of human TCRbeta chains were analyzed by immunosequencing. From the authors' description of their analysis: Repertoire TCRs were matched against a reference library of SARS-CoV-2-specific TCRs generated with the MIRA antigen-specificity platform. Breadth meant the fraction of unique TCRs that were SARS-CoV-2-associated, whereas depth meant the fraction of total T cells that were SARS-CoV-2-associated. Using the MIRA data, each spike-specific TCR was mapped to the spike region that the TCR reacts to and placed in a CD4 or CD8 class. Log10-transformed breadth and depth values were compared by one-way ANOVA with Sidak's multiple comparisons tests. Not all clones reach the TCRdb copy of this immuneACCESS table, which keeps in-frame sequences only. Checked studies attribute under half of the gap to unresolved V genes and leave the rest unexplained. D and trimming come from the DNA, and the V and J calls and clone size come from that table. The sample has 120,000 or so clones on record, around 90% of them singletons. The top ten hold over 15% of the sample.

Here V drops 3 bases and J drops 7 bases, and the junction holds 7 bases not matched to any gene. CDR1 SGHRS and CDR2 YFSETQ are derived from the germline V gene. Inclusive of the bounding cysteine and phenylalanine, the CDR3 is 14 residues long. Of the read, only the CDR3 DNA is kept; its 42 bases are in frame from base 1. This specimen consisted of peripheral blood, obtained on day 0 of MenACWY control vaccination. The TCR sequence derives from an adult in good health. The chain couples TRBV5-1 to TRBJ2-1; the junction holds 7 bases that match TRBD1. This receptor has the CDR3 CASSSQGPTNEQFF. DNA sequence: TGCGCCAGCAGCTCACAGGGGCCGACTAATGAGCAGTTCTTC.